The 32 T cell receptor beta chains in this list originate from one sample, sequenced in a study of T cell responses to AZD1222 COVID-19 vaccine. The protocol was immunoSEQ multiplex PCR, while the TCRdb copy is restricted to in-frame clones and leaves out a portion. Among about 140,000 clones listed, 85% to 95% were seen once. The source material was peripheral blood, sampled 28 days after the second AZD1222 dose. Every receptor here comes from an adult who received the AZD1222 COVID-19 vaccine.

Many counts were recorded for this clone. The V and J genes are TRBV4-2 and TRBJ1-5; D ambiguous. The CDR3 consists of 15 residues. The V end was cut by 3 bases, the J end by 4 bases, with 13 bases between. Germline V CDR1 and CDR2: LGHNA, YNFKEQ. Here the CDR3 reads CASSQEPRPNQPQHF. CDR3 nucleotides: TGTGCCAGCAGCCAGGAACCTAGACCAAATCAGCCCCAGCATTTT.

V gene TRBV7-6 combines with J gene TRBJ2-7; D gene ambiguous. CDR3 size: 13 residues. Trimming removed 2 bases from V and 5 bases from J, with 10 bases in between. CDR1 and CDR2 (germline): SGHVS, FNYEAQ. This CDR3 reads CASSLSAAHEQYF. CDR3 DNA: TGTGCCAGCAGCTTATCCGCGGCCCACGAGCAGTACTTC.

V usage is TRBV29-1 and J usage is TRBJ2-7; 7 nucleotides match TRBD2. The J segment lost 6 bases and the V segment lost 7 bases, leaving 6 bases of the junction unmatched. Germline V gene lookup returns CDR1 SQVTM and CDR2 ANQGSEA. The CDR3 is 11 amino acids. Here the CDR3 DNA reads TGCAGCGGCCTAGCGGCCGGCGAGCAGTACTTC. Protein: CSGLAAGEQYF.

The chain couples TRBV27 to TRBJ2-3; D is perhaps TRBD2 (5 bases). V dropped 6 bases and J dropped 4 bases, with 17 bases sitting between them. CDR1 and CDR2 (germline): MNHEY, SMNVEV (reference sequence). The CDR3 runs to 15 residues. The CDR3 DNA reads as TGTGCCAGCAGCGCAGGAGTAGAGGGCGCAGATACGCAGTATTTT. It specifies CASSAGVEGADTQYF.

Worth noting for this clone: The junction and the germline gene differ at one end; a read error may be behind it. The chain carries TRBV7-7 and TRBJ1-1; D is possibly TRBD1 (5 bases). The V gene's germline CDR1 is SSHAT and CDR2 FNYEAQ (reference sequence). The CDR3 length is 13 residues. The CDR3 loop reads CASSSDKNTEAFF. CDR3 DNA: TGTGCTAGCAGCTCGGACAAGAACACTGAAGCTTTCTTT.

V and J are TRBV5-4 and TRBJ2-7, with D perhaps TRBD2 (6 bases). Germline CDR1 SGHNT, CDR2 YYREEE (reference sequence). The V end was cut by 0 bases, the J end by 4 bases, with 11 bases between. There are 14 residues in the CDR3. CDR3 bases: TGTGCCAGCAGCTTGGCCGGGAGTAGGTACGAGCAGTACTTC. It encodes CASSLAGSRYEQYF.

The V and J genes are TRBV5-6 and TRBJ2-3; D remains ambiguous. The V end lost 0 bases, the J end lost 3 bases, and 8 bases lay between the germline ends. The germline gives CDR1 SGHDT, CDR2 YYEEEE. The CDR3 spans 14 residues. The CDR3 protein is CASSLVPVTDTQYF. The CDR3 region has the DNA TGTGCCAGCAGCTTGGTGCCAGTTACAGATACGCAGTATTTT.

This chain joins TRBV30 and TRBJ2-3; perhaps TRBD2 as D (5 bases). In germline, CDR1 is GTSNPN, CDR2 SVGIG (reference sequence). Deletions cut 3 bases from V and 0 bases from J, with 7 bases between. There are 13 residues in the CDR3. CDR3 residues: CAWRTGSTDTQYF. CDR3 in DNA: TGTGCCTGGAGGACGGGAAGCACAGATACGCAGTATTTT.

This rearrangement joins TRBV24-1 to TRBJ2-3; D might be TRBD1 or TRBD2, each matching 5 bases. Trimming removed 4 bases at V and 1 base at J, with 11 bases between. CDR3 length: 15 residues. Germline V CDR1 and CDR2: KGHDR, SFDVKD. Written as DNA, the CDR3 is TGTGCCACCAGTGAATTCAGGGACCGCACAGATACGCAGTATTTT. The encoded protein is CATSEFRDRTDTQYF.

The chain uses TRBV27 and TRBJ2-5, with 13 bases lining up with TRBD2. Germline assignment: CDR1 MNHEY and CDR2 SMNVEV (reference sequence). Germline trimming cut 5 bases from V and 4 bases from J; bases unmatched to any gene: 13. The CDR3 consists of 18 residues. The CDR3 region has the DNA TGTGCCAGCAGTAAAAGCCGGACTAGCGGGAGTGTGGGAGAGACCCAGTACTTC. It encodes CASSKSRTSGSVGETQYF.

The chain joins TRBV5-8 to TRBJ2-3; the match to TRBD1 covers 9 bases. In germline, CDR1 is SGHTS, CDR2 YDEGEE. There are 17 residues in the CDR3. V lost 0 bases, J lost 4 bases, and 9 bases stayed unmatched. DNA of the CDR3: TGTGCCAGCAGCTTGGGGCAGTACAGGGGGCGCGCAGATACGCAGTATTTT. Its translation: CASSLGQYRGRADTQYF. Full variable domain (outside the CDR3, taken from reference TRBV5-8 and TRBJ2-3): EAGVTQSPTHLIKTRGQQATLRCSPISGHTSVYWYQQALGLGLQFLLWYDEGEERNRGNFPPRFSGRQFPNYSSELNVNALELEDSALYLCASSLGQYRGRADTQYFGPGTRLTVL.

The chain combines TRBV25-1 with TRBJ2-3; no firm D call. Trimming stripped 0 bases from V and 0 bases from J, with 7 bases between. Germline CDR1 and CDR2: MGHDK and SYGVNS. The CDR3 is made up of 15 amino acids. CDR3 sequence reads: CASSEYTPSTDTQYF. CDR3 in DNA: TGTGCCAGCAGTGAATATACCCCGAGCACAGATACGCAGTATTTT.

CDR3 amino acids: CATSDTSYEQYF. The CDR3 region has the DNA TGTGCCACCAGTGATACCTCCTACGAGCAGTACTTC. V is TRBV24-1 and J is TRBJ2-7, with D unresolved. Germline lookup yields CDR1 KGHDR and CDR2 SFDVKD. V shed 3 bases and J shed 0 bases, with 2 bases lying between them. The CDR3 contains 12 residues.

This chain uses TRBV29-1 with TRBJ2-3; 8 bases agree with TRBD2. The CDR3 runs to 17 residues. V shed 7 bases, J shed 0 bases, and the junction held 15 bases outside the gene matches. CDR1 and CDR2 from the germline V gene are SQVTM and ANQGSEA. The CDR3 loop reads CSAPPWTSPLSTDTQYF. Written as DNA, the CDR3 is TGCAGCGCACCCCCGTGGACTAGCCCCCTGAGCACAGATACGCAGTATTTT.

V is TRBV7-8 and J is TRBJ1-3, with D maybe TRBD1 (5 bases). V was clipped by 1 base and J by 0 bases, with 7 bases between them. The CDR3 is 15 amino acids. Germline V gene lookup returns CDR1 SGHVS and CDR2 FQNEAQ. In DNA form, the CDR3 reads TGTGCCAGCAGCTTAGAGAGGGGCTCTGGAAACACCATATATTTT. Protein sequence: CASSLERGSGNTIYF.

CDR3 sequence reads: CASSLTSGSYEQYF. The DNA for the CDR3 is TGTGCCAGCAGCTTGACTAGCGGCTCCTACGAGCAGTACTTC. V is TRBV7-2 and J is TRBJ2-7; TRBD2 agrees at 9 bases. This CDR3 has 14 residues. Trimming removed 3 bases from V and 0 bases from J; junction bases left unmatched: 0. In germline, CDR1 is SGHTA, CDR2 FQGNSA. Using reference TRBV7-2 and TRBJ2-7 for the parts outside the CDR3, the full variable domain is GAGVSQSPSNKVTEKGKDVELRCDPISGHTALYWYRQSLGQGLEFLIYFQGNSAPDKSGLPSDRFSAERTGGSVSTLTIQRTQQEDSAVYLCASSLTSGSYEQYFGPGTRLTVT.

The CDR3: CASSLGVTTAYGYTF. As DNA, the CDR3 is TGTGCCAGCAGCTTAGGGGTAACGACAGCCTATGGCTACACCTTC. The chain combines TRBV7-8 with TRBJ1-2, with TRBD1 as a possible D gene (5 bases). V shed 1 base and J shed 4 bases, with 13 bases lying between them. In germline, CDR1 is SGHVS, CDR2 FQNEAQ. The CDR3 extends over 15 amino acids.

This clone appeared a single time. This rearrangement joins TRBV4-1 to TRBJ1-2; D is unresolved. The CDR3 contains 18 residues. Trimming shortened V by 1 base and J by 6 bases, and 24 bases separated the two germline ends. Germline lookup yields CDR1 MGHRA and CDR2 YSYEKL. The DNA for the CDR3 is TGCGCCAGCAGCCAAGGTCCGGAATCGATACCCATAAGCCATGGCTACACCTTC. Translation gives CASSQGPESIPISHGYTF.

V gene TRBV18 combines with J gene TRBJ1-5, with D perhaps TRBD1 (5 bases). The germline V gene has CDR1 KGHSH and CDR2 LQKENI. The CDR3 is 18 amino acids. V was pared by 3 bases and J by 2 bases, with 20 bases between. In nucleotides, the CDR3 is TGTGCCAGCTCACCCCTAGGGACCAGCCAGAGGGGCAATCAGCCCCAGCATTTT. The encoded protein is CASSPLGTSQRGNQPQHF.

The chain links TRBV7-2 to TRBJ1-2; D is perhaps TRBD1 (5 bases). CDR1 and CDR2 from the germline V gene are SGHTA and FQGNSA. V dropped 1 base and J dropped 2 bases, with 8 bases sitting between them. The CDR3 is 14 residues long. CDR3 sequence: CASSLVGPNYGYTF. DNA of the CDR3: TGTGCCAGCAGCTTAGTGGGACCGAACTATGGCTACACCTTC.

The rearrangement links TRBV11-3 to TRBJ2-2, with a weak D call TRBD1 (6 bases). Per the germline V gene, CDR1 is SGHNT and CDR2 is YENEEA. V was shortened by 1 base and J by 1 base, with 13 bases between the two germline ends. The CDR3 is made up of 17 amino acids. CDR3 DNA: TGTGCCAGCAGCTTAGGCACGGTGGACAGGAACACCGGGGAGCTGTTTTTT. Encoded protein: CASSLGTVDRNTGELFF.

V usage is TRBV6-5 and J usage is TRBJ1-6, with D unresolved. Trimming cost V 5 bases and J 6 bases, with 14 bases left between them. Germline-derived CDR1 and CDR2 are MNHEY and SVGAGI. The CDR3 has 15 residues. The CDR3 region is CASSRTLSSNSPLHF. CDR3 sequence (DNA): TGTGCCAGCAGTCGAACTCTTAGCTCTAATTCACCCCTCCACTTT.

This chain connects TRBV6-6 to TRBJ1-6; D gene unclear. The germline V gene encodes CDR1 MNHNY and CDR2 SVGAGI (reference sequence). The CDR3 length is 15 residues. Trimming took 4 bases from V and 5 from J, leaving 12 bases between them. As DNA, the CDR3 is TGTGCCAGCAGTTTGACACGGGTGGATAATTCACCCCTCCACTTT. Its translation is CASSLTRVDNSPLHF.

The gene calls are TRBV28 and TRBJ1-6; tentatively, D is TRBD1 (5 bases). Germline V gene sequence: CDR1 MDHEN, CDR2 SYDVKM. The length of the CDR3 is 12 residues. V was shortened by 4 bases and J by 8 bases, with 6 bases between the two germline ends. The CDR3 spells CASSSRDSPLHF. CDR3 nucleotides: TGTGCCAGCAGTTCCAGGGATTCACCCCTCCACTTT. Drawing the rest from reference TRBV28 and TRBJ1-6, the complete variable domain is DVKVTQSSRYLVKRTGEKVFLECVQDMDHENMFWYRQDPGLGLRLIYFSYDVKMKEKGDIPEGYSVSREKKERFSLILESASTNQTSMYLCASSSRDSPLHFGNGTRLTVT.

This chain links TRBV4-2 with TRBJ2-3, with TRBD2 identical over 9 bases. After removal of 3 bases from V and 0 bases from J, the junction contained 4 bases not matched to a gene. The CDR3 runs to 16 residues. In germline, CDR1 is LGHNA, CDR2 YNFKEQ. In DNA form, the CDR3 reads TGTGCCAGCAGCCATTCAACTAGCGGGAGCACAGATACGCAGTATTTT. Amino acid sequence: CASSHSTSGSTDTQYF.

V and J are TRBV28 and TRBJ1-6, with D maybe TRBD1 (6 bases). Germline-derived CDR1 and CDR2 are MDHEN and SYDVKM. Trimming took off 6 bases at V and 14 bases at J, with 20 bases between the two ends. The length of the CDR3 is 14 residues. In DNA, the CDR3 is TGTGCCAGCAGCGGGACATTGGCGGTGGTGTCCCTCCACTTT. Residues: CASSGTLAVVSLHF.

The chain employs TRBV2 and TRBJ2-7; D is possibly TRBD1 (5 bases). Per the germline V gene, CDR1 is SNHLY and CDR2 is FYNNEI. This CDR3 region has 13 residues. Trimming cost V 5 bases and J 5 bases, with 13 bases left between them. CDR3 DNA sequence: TGTGCCAGCAGTCTGGACAACTTGGACGAGCAGTACTTC. Protein product: CASSLDNLDEQYF.

This chain joins TRBV6-1 and TRBJ2-1; 8 nucleotides line up with TRBD2. Germline lookup yields CDR1 MNHNS and CDR2 SASEGT. CDR3 length: 14 amino acids. V trimming: 4 bases; J trimming: 5 bases; junction bases outside the gene matches: 4. Written as DNA, the CDR3 is TGTGCCAGCAGTGGAGCGGGAGTCGACAATGAGCAGTTCTTC. Its protein is CASSGAGVDNEQFF.

The chain combines TRBV3-1 (or the pseudogene TRBV3-2) with TRBJ1-3; 7 nucleotides align to TRBD1. The CDR3 runs 15 residues. Trimming cost V 3 bases and J 2 bases; bases outside gene matches: 4. The germline gives CDR1 LGHDT, CDR2 YNNKEL (reference sequence). CDR3: CASSHDRVPGNTIYF. The CDR3 DNA is TGTGCCAGCAGCCACGACAGGGTGCCTGGAAACACCATATATTTT.

This rearrangement joins TRBV15 to TRBJ1-1; D is unresolved. The V end lost 0 bases, the J end lost 0 bases, and 8 bases lay between the germline ends. Germline values: CDR1 LNHNV, CDR2 YYDKDF (reference sequence). The CDR3 runs to 15 residues. CDR3 amino acids: CATSRDYNMNTEAFF. The CDR3 DNA sequence: TGTGCCACCAGCAGAGATTACAATATGAACACTGAAGCTTTCTTT.

The CDR3 coding sequence is TGTGCCAGCAGTCCAACGACAGGGGGTAATTCACCCCTCCACTTT. This encodes CASSPTTGGNSPLHF. The chain recombines TRBV28 with TRBJ1-6, with 9 bases matching TRBD1. The germline V gene has CDR1 MDHEN and CDR2 SYDVKM. This CDR3 comprises 15 residues. The V gene end was trimmed by 5 bases and the J gene end by 6 bases; junction bases not matched to a gene: 5.

The chain has TRBV4-2 and TRBJ1-1, with D uncertain. CDR1 LGHNA and CDR2 YNFKEQ come from the germline V gene. The germline V and J ends were trimmed by 7 bases and 11 bases, with 29 bases remaining between them. The CDR3 sequence is 16 residues long. DNA of the CDR3: TGTGCCAGCACCAAAAGGGAAGGACCAGTGGTGCGGCGTGCTTTCTTT. It is translated as CASTKREGPVVRRAFF.